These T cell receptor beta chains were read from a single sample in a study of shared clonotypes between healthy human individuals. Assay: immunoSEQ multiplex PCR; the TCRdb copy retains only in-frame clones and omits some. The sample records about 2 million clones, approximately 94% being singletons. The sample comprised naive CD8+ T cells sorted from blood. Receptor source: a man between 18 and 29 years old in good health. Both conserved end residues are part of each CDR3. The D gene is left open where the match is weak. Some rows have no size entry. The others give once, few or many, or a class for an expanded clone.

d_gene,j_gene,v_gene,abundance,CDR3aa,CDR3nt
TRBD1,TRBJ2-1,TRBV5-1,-,CASSLGQGDYNEQFF,TGCGCCAGCAGCTTGGGCCAGGGGGACTACAATGAGCAGTTCTTC
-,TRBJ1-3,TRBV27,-,CASSLLGRGNTIYF,TGTGCCAGCAGTCTATTAGGGCGTGGAAACACCATATATTTT
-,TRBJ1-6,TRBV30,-,CAWNSSEGLRNSPLHF,TGTGCCTGGAATTCGTCGGAGGGATTAAGGAATTCACCCCTCCACTTT
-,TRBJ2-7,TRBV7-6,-,CASSQGTGVSYEQYF,TGTGCCAGCAGCCAGGGAACAGGAGTGTCCTACGAGCAGTACTTC
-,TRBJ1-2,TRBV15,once,CATSRDLTGHYGYTF,TGTGCCACCAGCAGAGATCTGACAGGCCATTATGGCTACACCTTC
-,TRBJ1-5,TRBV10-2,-,CASSESGRILNQPQHF,TGCGCCAGCAGTGAGTCAGGCAGGATCCTCAATCAGCCCCAGCATTTT
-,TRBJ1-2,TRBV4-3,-,CASSQDRMSYGYTF,TGCGCCAGCAGCCAAGACAGAATGAGCTATGGCTACACCTTC
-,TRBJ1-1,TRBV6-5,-,CASSYSGGAEAFF,TGTGCCAGCAGTTACTCAGGAGGGGCCGAAGCTTTCTTT
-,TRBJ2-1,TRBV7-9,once,CASSSNNEQFF,TGTGCCAGCAGCTCCAACAATGAGCAGTTCTTC
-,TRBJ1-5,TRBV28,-,CASSLNRFDNQPQHF,TGTGCCAGCAGTTTAAACAGGTTTGACAATCAGCCCCAGCATTTT
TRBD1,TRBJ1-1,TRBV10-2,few,CASRAGDRGTAEAFF,TGCGCCAGCAGGGCCGGGGACAGGGGTACCGCTGAAGCTTTCTTT
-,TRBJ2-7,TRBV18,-,CASSPRRGVLESFLHEQYF,TGTGCCAGCTCACCGAGGAGAGGGGTCCTAGAAAGTTTCCTCCACGAGCAGTACTTC
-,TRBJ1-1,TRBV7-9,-,CASSSASGRGRPAFF,TGTGCCAGCAGCTCAGCTAGTGGGAGGGGCAGACCTGCTTTCTTT
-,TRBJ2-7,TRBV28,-,CASSLSWEGGYEQYF,TGTGCCAGCAGTTTATCATGGGAAGGGGGCTACGAGCAGTACTTC
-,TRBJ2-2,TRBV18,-,CASSPPPAGGLFTGELFF,TGTGCCAGCTCACCACCCCCAGCAGGGGGACTTTTCACCGGGGAGCTGTTTTTT
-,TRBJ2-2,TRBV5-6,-,CASSLAPQTGHTGELFF,TGTGCCAGCAGCTTGGCGCCTCAGACAGGACACACCGGGGAGCTGTTTTTT
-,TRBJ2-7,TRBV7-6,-,CASSPEPGAGLYEQYF,TGTGCCAGCAGCCCTGAACCAGGGGCGGGTCTCTACGAGCAGTACTTC
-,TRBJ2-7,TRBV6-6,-,CASSQGDESYEQYF,TGTGCCAGCAGTCAAGGGGACGAATCCTACGAGCAGTACTTC
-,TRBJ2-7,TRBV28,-,CASSFGENYEQYF,TGTGCCAGCAGTTTCGGCGAGAACTACGAGCAGTACTTC
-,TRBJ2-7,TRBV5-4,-,CASSLGRAYEQYF,TGTGCCAGCAGCTTGGGCAGAGCCTACGAGCAGTACTTC
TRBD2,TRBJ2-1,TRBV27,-,CASSFSAGGWYEQFF,TGTGCCAGCAGTTTTTCTGCGGGAGGGTGGTATGAGCAGTTCTTC
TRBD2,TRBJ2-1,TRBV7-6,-,CASSRLAGGNEQFF,TGTGCCAGCAGTCGACTAGCGGGAGGCAATGAGCAGTTCTTC
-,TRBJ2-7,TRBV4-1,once,CASSQALWTEPFYEQYF,TGCGCCAGCAGCCAAGCCCTTTGGACAGAACCATTCTACGAGCAGTACTTC
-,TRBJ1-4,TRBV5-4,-,CASSATPNEKLFF,TGTGCCAGCAGCGCTACTCCAAATGAAAAACTGTTTTTT
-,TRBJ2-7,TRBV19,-,CASSIDPVREQYF,TGTGCCAGTAGTATAGATCCGGTCCGCGAGCAGTACTTC
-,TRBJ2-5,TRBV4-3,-,CASSPLEGADQETQYF,TGCGCCAGCAGCCCCTTGGAGGGGGCGGATCAAGAGACCCAGTACTTC